These 5 T cell receptor beta chains originate from one sample sequenced in a study of blood T cell repertoires in COVID-19. The method was immunoSEQ multiplex PCR; TCRdb's version includes in-frame clones alone and lacks a portion of them. The sample contains under 200,000 clones, 90% of which appear only once. Sequenced input: peripheral blood. The receptors shown here come from a man aged 45 to 65 with acute or convalescent COVID-19.

J is TRBJ2-7 and V is TRBV7-9; 8 bases are shared with TRBD2. The germline V gene has CDR1 SEHNR and CDR2 FQNEAQ (reference sequence). The trim removed 3 bases at V and 1 base at J, leaving 2 bases unmatched. This CDR3 contains 14 residues. CDR3 protein: CASSFLAGSYEQYF. The CDR3 DNA reads TGTGCCAGCAGCTTCCTAGCGGGTTCCTACGAGCAGTACTTC.

The V and J genes are TRBV5-4 and TRBJ2-7; D is perhaps TRBD1 (5 bases). Looked up from germline, CDR1 is SGHNT and CDR2 is YYREEE (reference sequence). Trimming stripped 2 bases from V and 0 bases from J, with 6 bases between. The CDR3 sequence is 13 residues long. The chain's CDR3 is CASSFQGSYEQYF. CDR3 nucleotides: TGTGCCAGCAGCTTTCAGGGCTCCTACGAGCAGTACTTC.

The genes are TRBV4-3 and TRBJ1-2, with D maybe TRBD1 (6 bases). The germline CDR1 and CDR2 sequences are LGHNA and YSLEER. V lost 0 bases and J lost 5, with 16 bases in between. The CDR3 totals 16 residues. CDR3 amino acids: CASSQDRPTGRYGYTF. The CDR3 DNA follows: TGCGCCAGCAGCCAAGATCGCCCCACAGGGCGGTATGGCTACACCTTC.

The V and J genes are TRBV18 and TRBJ1-3, with D possibly being TRBD1 (6 bases). CDR1 is KGHSH, CDR2 LQKENI, per germline. This CDR3 is built from 17 residues. V was clipped by 3 bases and J by 2 bases, with 17 bases between them. The CDR3 spells CASSPPGGAAAGNTIYF. CDR3 sequence (DNA): TGTGCCAGCTCACCCCCCGGGGGGGCCGCAGCTGGAAACACCATATATTTT.

This chain uses TRBV28 with TRBJ1-1; D possibly corresponds to TRBD1 (5 bases). Germline CDR1 MDHEN, CDR2 SYDVKM. CDR3 length: 16 residues. V was pared by 3 bases and J by 0 bases, with 14 bases between. This chain's CDR3 is CASSFRSQGLNTEAFF. CDR3 bases: TGTGCCAGCAGTTTCAGGAGCCAGGGTCTGAACACTGAAGCTTTCTTT.